The 31 T cell receptor beta chains listed next were all sequenced from one sample in a study of a mutant IDH1 vaccine in newly diagnosed glioma. Time point noted: week 47, end of study. A single vaccine dose contained 300 ug of mutant IDH1 20-mer peptide, and topical imiquimod was used with it. Their specific antigens are unknown. TCRdb keeps only in-frame clones here, not all; method: immunoSEQ multiplex PCR. The sample shows fewer than 55,000 clones, less than 70% of them seen only once. This specimen was peripheral blood mononuclear cells (PBMCs), taken from a glioma patient whose treatment included an IDH1 peptide vaccine. These receptors came from a man aged 35 to 55 with glioma. Some clones in this sample may be carry-over from other donors' samples.

This clone occurred a few times. The chain links TRBV21-1 to TRBJ1-2. TRBV21-1 is reported as a pseudogene. The CDR3 is 15 amino acids. DNA for the CDR3: TGTGCCAGCAGCAGACTCGGACGGGGAGTGGATGGCTACACCTTC. It encodes CASSRLGRGVDGYTF.

This clone has a single count. This rearrangement joins TRBV27 to TRBJ2-7, with D perhaps TRBD1 or TRBD2 (5 bases each). Trimming removed 5 bases from V and 2 bases from J, with 13 bases in between. The CDR3 totals 14 residues. The germline V gene has CDR1 MNHEY and CDR2 SMNVEV (reference sequence). In DNA form, the CDR3 reads TGTGCCAGCAGTCAAATCCGGGGCCCCTACGAGCAGTACTTC. Translation gives CASSQIRGPYEQYF.

V and J are TRBV5-1 and TRBJ2-7, with D possibly TRBD2 on 9 matching bases. The CDR3 has 18 residues. Germline CDR1 SGHRS, CDR2 YFSETQ. V lost 4 bases to trimming and J lost 4 bases, with 27 bases between them. This CDR3 reads CASSRADRAGGGVYEQYF. CDR3 nucleotide sequence: TGCGCCAGCAGCCGGGCGGACAGGGCTGGCGGGGGGGTTTACGAGCAGTACTTC.

This clone was seen just once. The chain combines TRBV7-6 with TRBJ1-1; D ambiguous. This CDR3 has 14 residues. Germline V lookup: CDR1 SGHVS, CDR2 FNYEAQ. The V and J ends lost 1 base and 6 bases respectively, with 12 bases between them. CDR3 sequence: CASSLEGKSPEAFF. Here the CDR3 DNA reads TGTGCCAGCAGCTTAGAGGGCAAATCCCCTGAAGCTTTCTTT. The full variable domain, completed using reference TRBV7-6 and TRBJ1-1, is GAGVSQSPRYKVTKRGQDVALRCDPISGHVSLYWYRQALGQGPEFLTYFNYEAQQDKSGLPNDRFSAERPEGSISTLTIQRTEQRDSAMYRCASSLEGKSPEAFFGQGTRLTVV.

The chain links TRBV7-9 to TRBJ2-1, with 9 bases matching TRBD2. V was clipped by 1 base and J by 5 bases; unmatched bases: 9. Germline V lookup: CDR1 SEHNR, CDR2 FQNEAQ (reference sequence). This CDR3 contains 17 residues. CDR3 amino acids: CASSLGLTAGGDNEQFF. The CDR3 nucleotides are TGTGCCAGCAGCTTAGGTCTCACAGCGGGGGGCGACAATGAGCAGTTCTTC.

This clone rates as medium-sized. Within the sample, other DNA sequences also encode this same CDR3. V and J are TRBV6-4 and TRBJ2-1, with D uncertain. V was cut by 2 bases and J by 4 bases, with 9 bases left in between. The CDR3 extends over 14 amino acids. Germline assignment: CDR1 MRHNA and CDR2 SNTAGT. The DNA of the CDR3 is TGTGCCAGCAGTGACGGCAATAGATACAATGAGCAGTTCTTC. This codes for CASSDGNRYNEQFF.

The chain joins TRBV9 to TRBJ2-3; the D is unclear. The germline CDR1 and CDR2 sequences are SGDLS and YYNGEE. The CDR3 is made up of 13 amino acids. V lost 3 bases to trimming and J lost 2 bases, with 7 bases between them. The CDR3 is CASSDSVTDTQYF. Written as DNA, the CDR3 is TGTGCCAGCAGCGACTCAGTCACAGATACGCAGTATTTT.

The chain carries TRBV6-1 and TRBJ1-5; 12 bases are shared with TRBD1. The germline V gene has CDR1 MNHNS and CDR2 SASEGT. The CDR3 is 18 amino acids. V was pared by 2 bases and J by 2 bases, with 7 bases of the junction left unmatched. The CDR3 coding sequence is TGTGCCAGCAGTGAACGGGGGACAGGGGGCAATCGCAATCAGCCCCAGCATTTT. The encoded protein is CASSERGTGGNRNQPQHF.

This clone was counted between two and nine times. V is TRBV6-5 and J is TRBJ2-7; TRBD2 is a possible D gene (6 bases). The CDR3 totals 15 residues. Germline CDR1 reads MNHEY; CDR2 reads SVGAGI. Trimming shortened V by 5 bases and J by 3 bases, and 17 bases separated the two germline ends. CDR3 residues: CASSARLETDYEQYF. CDR3 bases: TGTGCCAGCAGTGCCCGACTAGAGACGGACTACGAGCAGTACTTC.

This clone was picked up a small number of times. The V and J genes are TRBV7-9 and TRBJ1-1; D is uncertain. The CDR3 has 12 amino acids. Germline lookup yields CDR1 SEHNR and CDR2 FQNEAQ (reference sequence). Trimming stripped 5 bases from V and 13 bases from J, with 17 bases between. The CDR3 region is CASSLEGGSLFF. The CDR3 DNA follows: TGTGCCAGCAGCCTCGAGGGAGGTTCCCTTTTCTTT.

The chain uses TRBV18 and TRBJ2-1; 9 nucleotides align to TRBD2. Per the germline V gene, CDR1 is KGHSH and CDR2 is LQKENI. CDR3 length: 16 residues. V gave up 2 bases and J gave up 5 bases; unmatched junction bases: 7. This chain's CDR3 is CASSPKGLAVNNEQFF. DNA for the CDR3: TGTGCCAGCTCACCAAAGGGACTAGCCGTCAACAATGAGCAGTTCTTC.

J is TRBJ2-5 and V is TRBV10-1; tentatively, D is TRBD2 (7 bases). Trimming took off 4 bases at V and 5 bases at J, with 20 bases between the two ends. The germline V gene has CDR1 WNHNN and CDR2 SYGVQD (reference sequence). CDR3 length: 16 amino acids. CDR3 sequence (DNA): TGCGCCAGCAGTGTCCCCCAGTACGGGGGGCCGGAGACCCAGTACTTC. Protein product: CASSVPQYGGPETQYF.

This clone was detected ten times or more. The J gene is TRBJ2-1, the V gene TRBV4-1; perhaps TRBD1 as D (5 bases). Trimming removed 1 base from V and 2 bases from J, with 12 bases in between. Germline V gene data show CDR1 as MGHRA and CDR2 as YSYEKL. The CDR3 extends over 16 amino acids. CDR3 in amino acids: CASSQVDILAYNEQFF. CDR3 DNA: TGCGCCAGCAGCCAAGTGGACATCTTGGCCTACAATGAGCAGTTCTTC.

This clone was counted only a few times. The chain uses TRBV5-8 and TRBJ1-2; 10 bases are shared with TRBD1. V lost 7 bases and J lost 3; bases outside the gene matches: 18. CDR3 length: 18 residues. CDR1 and CDR2 from the germline V gene are SGHTS and YDEGEE. Here the CDR3 reads CASQHPGTGDKQHYGYTF. CDR3 DNA sequence: TGTGCCAGCCAACACCCCGGGACAGGGGACAAGCAACACTATGGCTACACCTTC.

The gene calls are TRBV7-8 and TRBJ1-2; possibly TRBD1 for D (5 bases). Germline loops: CDR1 SGHVS, CDR2 FQNEAQ. This CDR3 contains 15 residues. Between the trimmed V and J ends, which lost 5 bases and 4 bases, there was a span of 17 bases. Here the CDR3 reads CASSKNRDGAYGYTF. The CDR3 coding sequence is TGTGCCAGCAGCAAAAACCGGGACGGGGCCTATGGCTACACCTTC.

The V and J genes are TRBV5-4 and TRBJ2-7; D not certain. V shed 4 bases and J shed 3 bases, with 17 bases lying between them. The CDR3 sequence is 15 residues long. Germline V CDR1 and CDR2: SGHNT, YYREEE (reference sequence). CDR3 protein: CASSHADRPVYEQYF. The CDR3 DNA sequence: TGTGCCAGCAGCCATGCCGACCGGCCGGTCTACGAGCAGTACTTC. Using reference TRBV5-4 and TRBJ2-7 for the parts outside the CDR3, the full variable domain is ETGVTQSPTHLIKTRGQQVTLRCSSQSGHNTVSWYQQALGQGPQFIFQYYREEENGRGNFPPRFSGLQFPNYSSELNVNALELDDSALYLCASSHADRPVYEQYFGPGTRLTVT.

The chain has TRBV14 and TRBJ2-7, with D possibly matching TRBD1 (5 bases). Germline values: CDR1 SGHDN, CDR2 FVKESK. The CDR3 loop spans 15 amino acids. Trimming shortened V by 1 base and J by 6 bases, and 16 bases separated the two germline ends. The CDR3 loop reads CASSQANRKGPEQYF. CDR3 nucleotides: TGTGCCAGCAGCCAAGCGAACAGGAAAGGCCCCGAGCAGTACTTC.

The rearrangement uses TRBV11-1 and TRBJ1-2; 9 bases match TRBD1. Germline CDR1 is SGHAT and CDR2 is FQDESV (reference sequence). The CDR3 sequence is 18 residues long. V was clipped by 0 bases and J by 7 bases; unmatched bases: 15. The CDR3 loop reads CASSLAVSGTGRKVGYTF. The CDR3 DNA sequence: TGTGCCAGCAGCTTAGCGGTATCCGGGACAGGGAGAAAGGTTGGCTACACCTTC.

The genes are TRBV2 and TRBJ1-5; D gene ambiguous. The length of the CDR3 is 16 residues. Looked up from germline, CDR1 is SNHLY and CDR2 is FYNNEI. V lost 6 bases to trimming and J lost 2 bases, with 17 bases between them. This CDR3 reads CASSPRTDIGNQPQHF. CDR3 coding DNA: TGTGCCAGCAGCCCCCGGACCGACATTGGCAATCAGCCCCAGCATTTT.

This clone has only a few counts. The chain combines TRBV10-1 with TRBJ1-1; no firm D call. This CDR3 has 13 residues. Trimming pared 4 bases from V and 6 bases from J, leaving 12 bases between. Germline CDR1 is WNHNN and CDR2 is SYGVQD (reference sequence). The CDR3 reads CASSGLRDAEAFF. CDR3 nucleotides: TGCGCCAGCAGTGGTCTTAGGGATGCTGAAGCTTTCTTT.

This clone was recorded a few times. The V gene is TRBV10-3, the J gene TRBJ1-1; D is unresolved. Trimming removed 10 bases from V and 6 bases from J, with 15 bases in between. Germline-derived CDR1 and CDR2 are ENHRY and SYGVKD. The CDR3 sequence is 12 residues long. The CDR3 bases are TGTGCCACCGGTATGAATACGGCTGAAGCTTTCTTT. Protein: CATGMNTAEAFF.

The rearrangement uses TRBV27 and TRBJ1-5; D unresolved. Trimming removed 2 bases at V and 2 bases at J, with 4 bases between. Germline CDR1 and CDR2: MNHEY and SMNVEV (reference sequence). This CDR3 comprises 13 residues. CDR3 region: CASSLHGNQPQHF. The DNA for the CDR3 is TGTGCCAGCAGTTTACATGGCAATCAGCCCCAGCATTTT.

This clone showed up just a few times. At the DNA level, this CDR3 is encoded by other sequences in the same sample as well. This rearrangement joins TRBV29-1 to TRBJ2-1; D is uncertain. The CDR3 covers 10 residues. V was clipped by 4 bases and J by 5 bases, with 3 bases between them. Germline-derived CDR1 and CDR2 are SQVTM and ANQGSEA. CDR3 in amino acids: CSVGDNEQFF. As DNA, the CDR3 is TGCAGCGTTGGGGACAATGAGCAGTTCTTC.

V gene TRBV18 combines with J gene TRBJ2-3; 7 nucleotides match TRBD1. The length of the CDR3 is 15 residues. V trimming: 6 bases; J trimming: 4 bases; junction bases outside the gene matches: 10. Germline CDR1 KGHSH, CDR2 LQKENI. This CDR3 is CASSMPTGDPDTQYF. In DNA form, the CDR3 reads TGTGCCAGCTCGATGCCCACAGGGGATCCAGATACGCAGTATTTT.

This clone has just a few counts. The chain carries TRBV18 and TRBJ1-1, with D hard to call. The CDR3 length is 16 residues. The germline V and J ends were trimmed by 0 bases and 0 bases, with 11 bases remaining between them. Germline V gene lookup returns CDR1 KGHSH and CDR2 LQKENI. CDR3: CASSPPSLTVNTEAFF. The CDR3 DNA follows: TGTGCCAGCTCACCACCGTCTCTCACTGTGAACACTGAAGCTTTCTTT.

The V and J genes are TRBV7-9 and TRBJ1-4; 9 bases are shared with TRBD1. Per the germline V gene, CDR1 is SEHNR and CDR2 is FQNEAQ (reference sequence). With V trimmed by 5 bases and J by 7 bases, 8 bases remained unmatched. The CDR3 totals 15 residues. CDR3 nucleotide sequence: TGTGCCAGCAGCCAACGACAGGGGGAGACTGAAAAACTGTTTTTT. Translated, it gives CASSQRQGETEKLFF.

The chain recombines TRBV6-1 with TRBJ2-7; D possibly matches TRBD1 or TRBD2 (7 bases each). V gave up 6 bases and J gave up 2 bases, with 11 bases separating them. The CDR3 extends over 13 amino acids. Germline loops: CDR1 MNHNS, CDR2 SASEGT. The DNA of the CDR3 is TGTGCCAGCAGGGGAGGGACAGCCTACGAGCAGTACTTC. The encoded protein is CASRGGTAYEQYF.

The V gene is TRBV15, the J gene TRBJ1-1; D remains ambiguous. The CDR3 totals 13 residues. V was trimmed by 1 base and J by 1 base, leaving 4 bases between them. In germline, CDR1 is LNHNV, CDR2 YYDKDF (reference sequence). CDR3 residues: CATSRASNTEAFF. CDR3 bases: TGTGCCACCAGCAGAGCGTCGAACACTGAAGCTTTCTTT.

This chain uses TRBV15 with TRBJ2-5; tentative D call: TRBD2 (6 bases). The V and J ends lost 8 bases and 3 bases respectively, with 16 bases between them. Per the germline V gene, CDR1 is LNHNV and CDR2 is YYDKDF (reference sequence). CDR3 length: 14 amino acids. The CDR3 sequence: CATHRGGFEETQYF. CDR3 DNA: TGTGCCACCCACCGTGGGGGGTTCGAAGAGACCCAGTACTTC.

This clone was seen just once. The rearrangement joins TRBV6-6 to TRBJ2-1, with 8 bases identical to TRBD1. Germline values: CDR1 MNHNY, CDR2 SVGAGI (reference sequence). The CDR3 spans 12 residues. V shed 7 bases and J 12 bases; nucleotides not matched to a gene: 8. The CDR3 DNA reads TGTGCCAGCAATGGACAGGGTTTAGGGCAGTTCTTC. This gives the protein CASNGQGLGQFF.

This clone was observed a few times. The chain is built from TRBV18 and TRBJ1-4; no definite D call. The CDR3 is made up of 13 amino acids. V lost 3 bases and J lost 7, with 9 bases in between. Per the germline V gene, CDR1 is KGHSH and CDR2 is LQKENI. The CDR3 region is CASSPGETEKLFF. The CDR3 DNA is TGTGCCAGCTCACCCGGGGAAACTGAAAAACTGTTTTTT.